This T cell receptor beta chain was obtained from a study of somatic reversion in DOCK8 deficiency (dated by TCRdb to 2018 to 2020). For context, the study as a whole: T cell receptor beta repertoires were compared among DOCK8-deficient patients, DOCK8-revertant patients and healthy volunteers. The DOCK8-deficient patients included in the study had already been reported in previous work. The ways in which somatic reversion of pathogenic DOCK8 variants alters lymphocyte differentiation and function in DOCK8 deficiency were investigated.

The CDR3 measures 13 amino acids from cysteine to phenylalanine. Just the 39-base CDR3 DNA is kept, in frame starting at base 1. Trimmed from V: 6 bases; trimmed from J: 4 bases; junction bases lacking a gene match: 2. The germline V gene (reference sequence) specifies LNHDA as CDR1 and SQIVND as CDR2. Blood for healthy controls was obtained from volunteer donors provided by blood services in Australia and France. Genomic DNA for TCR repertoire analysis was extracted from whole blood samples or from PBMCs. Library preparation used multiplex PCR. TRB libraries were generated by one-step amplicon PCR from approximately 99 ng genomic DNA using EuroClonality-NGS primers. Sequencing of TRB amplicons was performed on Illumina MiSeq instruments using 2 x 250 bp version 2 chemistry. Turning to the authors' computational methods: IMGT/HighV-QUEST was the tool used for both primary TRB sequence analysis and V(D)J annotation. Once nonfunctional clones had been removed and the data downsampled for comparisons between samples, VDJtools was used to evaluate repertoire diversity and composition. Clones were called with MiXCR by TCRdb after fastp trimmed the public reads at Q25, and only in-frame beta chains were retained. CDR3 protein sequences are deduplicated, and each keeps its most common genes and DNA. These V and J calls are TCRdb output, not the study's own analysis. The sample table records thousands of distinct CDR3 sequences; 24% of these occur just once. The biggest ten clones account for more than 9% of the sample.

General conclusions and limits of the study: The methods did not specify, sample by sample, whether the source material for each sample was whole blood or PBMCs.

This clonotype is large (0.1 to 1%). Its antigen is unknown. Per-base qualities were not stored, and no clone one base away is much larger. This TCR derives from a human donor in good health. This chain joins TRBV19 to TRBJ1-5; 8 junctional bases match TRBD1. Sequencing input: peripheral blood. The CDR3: CASSGTGNQPQHF. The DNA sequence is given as TGTGCCAGTAGCGGGACAGGTAATCAGCCCCAGCATTTT.